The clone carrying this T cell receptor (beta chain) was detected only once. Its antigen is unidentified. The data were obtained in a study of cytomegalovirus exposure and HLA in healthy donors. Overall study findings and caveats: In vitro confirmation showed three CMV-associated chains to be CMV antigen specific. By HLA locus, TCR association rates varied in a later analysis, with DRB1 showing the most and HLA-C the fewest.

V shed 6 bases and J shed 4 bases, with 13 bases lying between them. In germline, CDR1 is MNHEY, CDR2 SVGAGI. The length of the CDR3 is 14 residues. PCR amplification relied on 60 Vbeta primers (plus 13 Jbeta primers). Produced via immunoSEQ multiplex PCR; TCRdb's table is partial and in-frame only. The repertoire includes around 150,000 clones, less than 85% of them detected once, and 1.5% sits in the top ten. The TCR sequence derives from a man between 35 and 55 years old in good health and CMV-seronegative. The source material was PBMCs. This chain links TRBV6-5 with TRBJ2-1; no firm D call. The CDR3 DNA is TGTGCCAGCAGCATTAGCCGGCCTTACAATGAGCAGTTCTTC. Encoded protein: CASSISRPYNEQFF.